What follows is one T cell receptor (beta chain) and its context. The authors ran a second PCR of roughly 7 to 11 cycles using a sample-barcoded 5' primer and a J-beta primer mix. In TCRdb, the 5' RACE reads were re-called with MiXCR into one record per CDR3 protein. Of roughly 680,000 distinct CDR3 sequences detected, approximately 21% appear once; the ten largest clones hold roughly 3.4%. The data stem from a study of blood T cells in healthy people across ages. Trimming stripped 3 bases from V and 0 bases from J, with 11 bases between. The V gene's germline CDR1 is LGHDT and CDR2 YNNKEL (reference sequence). CDR3 length: 16 residues.

What was sequenced was blood. The V call is TRBV3-1, the J call TRBJ2-2; D perhaps matches TRBD1 (6 bases). The clonotype comes from a man aged 70 or older in good health. The DNA of the CDR3 is TGTGCCAGCAGCCAGTTGGGGGCGCCGAACACCGGGGAGCTGTTTTTT. Its translation: CASSQLGAPNTGELFF.